This TCR beta chain was recovered during a study of cytomegalovirus exposure and HLA in healthy donors. Study conclusions and caveats: The majority of CMV-associated TCR beta chains were reported as apparently HLA-restricted in a later analysis.

The CDR3 contains 18 residues. Germline V lookup: CDR1 LGHNA, CDR2 YSLEER. J lost 6 bases, V lost 5 bases, and 17 bases had no gene match. PCR employed 60 Vbeta and 13 Jbeta primers. Only in-frame clones appear in the TCRdb table, and some are missing; sequencing was by immunoSEQ multiplex PCR. The sample includes about 110,000 clones, under 90% of them seen just once. Turning to this clone: Antigen: not known.

The receptor was isolated from a young woman in good health and CMV-seronegative. Sequencing input: PBMCs. The V gene is TRBV4-3, the J gene TRBJ2-7; TRBD2 matches 12 bases. The CDR3 here is CASSSGLAGIARAGEQYF. In DNA, the CDR3 is TGCGCCAGCAGCTCCGGACTAGCGGGAATCGCCAGGGCCGGCGAGCAGTACTTC.